These 19 T cell receptor beta chains were sequenced from one sample in a study of T cells after yellow fever vaccination. A single record per CDR3 protein comes from TCRdb applying MiXCR to the 5' RACE reads. The sample records about 580,000 distinct CDR3 sequences, roughly a sixth being singletons. Sequences were derived from PBMCs, sampled 4 to 6 days after the first yellow fever vaccination. These receptors were taken from a man aged 18 to 30 who received the YFV17D yellow fever vaccine.

V usage is TRBV5-1 and J usage is TRBJ2-3; D is possibly TRBD2 (5 bases). CDR1 and CDR2 from the germline V gene are SGHRS and YFSETQ. Trimming shortened V by 1 base and J by 3 bases, and 15 bases separated the two germline ends. The CDR3 spans 16 residues. The CDR3 is CASSLRGPAGTDTQYF. CDR3 bases: TGCGCCAGCAGCTTGCGCGGACCGGCGGGTACAGATACGCAGTATTTT.

This clonotype was found a few times. The chain couples TRBV20-1 to TRBJ2-5; 11 bases agree with TRBD2. The CDR3 consists of 15 residues. The junction had 12 bases not matched to a gene; V was cut back by 5 bases and J by 7 bases. Per the germline V gene, CDR1 is DFQATT and CDR2 is SNEGSKA (reference sequence). The CDR3 loop reads CSAGPGTSGRATQYF. The CDR3 DNA reads as TGCAGTGCTGGTCCCGGGACTAGCGGACGAGCGACCCAGTACTTC.

The rearrangement uses TRBV6-5 and TRBJ2-2, with 8 bases that match TRBD2. After removal of 4 bases from V and 6 bases from J, the junction contained 10 bases not matched to a gene. Looked up from germline, CDR1 is MNHEY and CDR2 is SVGAGI. This CDR3 region has 16 residues. The CDR3 reads CASSSGTSGGAGELFF. DNA for the CDR3: TGTGCCAGCAGTTCTGGAACTAGCGGCGGAGCCGGGGAGCTGTTTTTT.

This clonotype was recorded many times. CDR3 nucleotides: TGCAGCGTTGACAGGTCAGATACGCAGTATTTT. Protein: CSVDRSDTQYF. This sequence joins TRBV29-1 and TRBJ2-3; no clear D. Germline CDR1 reads SQVTM; CDR2 reads ANQGSEA. This CDR3 is built from 11 residues. The germline V and J ends were trimmed by 3 bases and 4 bases, with 5 bases remaining between them.

The chain couples TRBV7-2 to TRBJ2-2, with a tentative D call TRBD1 (5 bases). The CDR3 contains 15 residues. Trimming stripped 1 base from V and 5 bases from J, with 11 bases between. Per germline, CDR1 SGHTA and CDR2 FQGNSA. The CDR3 loop is CASSLVQGQTGELFF. CDR3 in DNA: TGTGCCAGCAGCTTAGTCCAGGGTCAAACCGGGGAGCTGTTTTTT.

This chain's CDR3 is CASTWGGTTGELFF. CDR3 DNA: TGCGCCAGCACCTGGGGGGGGACCACCGGGGAGCTGTTTTTT. The V call is TRBV5-1, the J call TRBJ2-2, with TRBD2 identical over 7 bases. The germline V gene has CDR1 SGHRS and CDR2 YFSETQ. The CDR3 spans 14 residues. Germline trimming cut 6 bases from V and 4 bases from J; bases unmatched to any gene: 6.

This clonotype has at least ten counts. The rearrangement joins TRBV7-3 to TRBJ2-3; 9 bases agree with TRBD1. The CDR3 covers 15 residues. Germline trimming cut 3 bases from V and 3 bases from J; bases unmatched to any gene: 4. Germline V gives CDR1 SGHTA, CDR2 FQGTGA. The CDR3 coding sequence is TGTGCCAGCAGCTTGACAGGGGGTGGTACAGATACGCAGTATTTT. This encodes CASSLTGGGTDTQYF.

The J gene is TRBJ2-4, the V gene TRBV16; D might be TRBD2 (6 bases). The CDR3 sequence is 16 residues long. CDR1 is KGHSY, CDR2 FQNENV, per germline. Trimming took off 4 bases at V and 2 bases at J, with 15 bases between the two ends. The CDR3 sequence: CASSPRRGSTKNIQYF. The CDR3 DNA reads TGTGCCAGCAGCCCCCGGCGGGGTTCAACCAAAAACATTCAGTACTTC.

The V gene is TRBV9, the J gene TRBJ1-6; TRBD1 might be the D (5 bases). CDR3 length equals 15 residues. Germline V gene data show CDR1 as SGDLS and CDR2 as YYNGEE. V was cut by 0 bases and J by 3 bases, with 7 bases left in between. The CDR3 sequence: CASSVGGNYNSPLHF. CDR3 sequence (DNA): TGTGCCAGCAGCGTAGGGGGGAACTATAATTCACCCCTCCACTTT. The complete variable domain, with remaining parts taken from reference TRBV9 and TRBJ1-6, reads DSGVTQTPKHLITATGQRVTLRCSPRSGDLSVYWYQQSLDQGLQFLIQYYNGEERAKGNILERFSAQQFPDLHSELNLSSLELGDSALYFCASSVGGNYNSPLHFGNGTRLTVT.

This clonotype has just a few counts. The rearrangement uses TRBV27 and TRBJ1-1; D is unresolved. Trimming left V 0 bases short and J 1 base short, with 6 bases between. Germline V CDR1 and CDR2: MNHEY, SMNVEV (reference sequence). The CDR3 contains 14 residues. CDR3 region: CASSLSIQNTEAFF. Here the CDR3 DNA reads TGTGCCAGCAGTTTATCGATTCAGAACACTGAAGCTTTCTTT.

This clonotype was recorded a few times. This chain joins TRBV6-2 or TRBV6-3 and TRBJ1-5; D is ambiguous. Germline V CDR1 and CDR2: MNHEY, SVGEGT. This CDR3 has 14 residues. V lost 10 bases to trimming and J lost 4 bases, with 17 bases between them. The CDR3 bases are TGTGCCACATCCTCTTCGGGCGTAAATCAGCCCCAGCATTTT. As protein: CATSSSGVNQPQHF.

The chain links TRBV11-1 to TRBJ2-1; D might be TRBD1 (5 bases). V was cut by 5 bases and J by 2 bases, with 22 bases left in between. The CDR3 extends over 18 amino acids. From germline, CDR1 is SGHAT and CDR2 FQDESV (reference sequence). The CDR3 nucleotides read TGTGCCAGCAGCCCCCAGGGCTATCGCCTCCTTACCTACAATGAGCAGTTCTTC. Amino acid sequence: CASSPQGYRLLTYNEQFF.

This clonotype was observed a handful of times. The V call is TRBV29-1, the J call TRBJ1-1; maybe TRBD1 (6 bases). Germline CDR1 and CDR2: SQVTM and ANQGSEA. The CDR3 is 12 residues long. V lost 4 bases and J lost 8, with 14 bases in between. The DNA for the CDR3 is TGCAGCGTTGGGGTAGGGGGACGGGAAGCTTTCTTT. Residues: CSVGVGGREAFF.

This clonotype was counted a few times. V and J are TRBV6-1 and TRBJ1-6; D is unresolved. Germline-derived CDR1 and CDR2 are MNHNS and SASEGT. CDR3 length: 14 residues. V lost 7 bases and J lost 7, with 14 bases in between. The DNA of the CDR3 is TGTGCCAGCACCCGTTGGGGTAGGAATTCACCCCTCCACTTT. Translated, it gives CASTRWGRNSPLHF.

The CDR3 DNA reads TGTGCCAGCAGTTACTCGACGGGGACGGGTCTAGGCTATGGCTACACCTTC. Translation gives CASSYSTGTGLGYGYTF. V is TRBV6-5 and J is TRBJ1-2, with a possible D match to TRBD1 (5 bases). Trimming pared 0 bases from V and 4 bases from J, leaving 18 bases between. The CDR3 consists of 17 residues. Germline values: CDR1 MNHEY, CDR2 SVGAGI.

The table lists this clonotype with a few counts. This chain uses TRBV5-8 with TRBJ2-3, with a possible D match to TRBD2 (6 bases). The CDR3 extends over 15 amino acids. Germline CDR1 SGHTS, CDR2 YDEGEE. V was pared by 3 bases and J by 4 bases, with 15 bases between. Written as DNA, the CDR3 is TGTGCCAGCAGCTGGGACTCATCGGGTTCAGATACGCAGTATTTT. Translating it yields CASSWDSSGSDTQYF. Using reference TRBV5-8 and TRBJ2-3 for the parts outside the CDR3, the full variable domain is EAGVTQSPTHLIKTRGQQATLRCSPISGHTSVYWYQQALGLGLQFLLWYDEGEERNRGNFPPRFSGRQFPNYSSELNVNALELEDSALYLCASSWDSSGSDTQYFGPGTRLTVL.

This clonotype was detected only a few times. The V gene is TRBV7-8, the J gene TRBJ2-1, with a tentative D call TRBD2 (7 bases). The CDR3 spans 16 residues. V was clipped by 2 bases and J by 7 bases, with 18 bases between them. The germline CDR1 and CDR2 sequences are SGHVS and FQNEAQ. The CDR3 DNA follows: TGTGCCAGCAGCTTACAAAGGGGGGGCCGTTGGAATGAGCAGTTCTTC. Protein product: CASSLQRGGRWNEQFF.

This clonotype was detected a few times. The chain carries TRBV27 and TRBJ2-3; 10 bases align to TRBD1. The ends lost 8 bases at V and 6 bases at J; junction bases unmatched: 11. The CDR3 totals 15 residues. Germline values: CDR1 MNHEY, CDR2 SMNVEV (reference sequence). The CDR3 spells CASRLGDRGPDTQYF. The DNA for the CDR3 is TGTGCCAGCCGACTAGGGGACAGGGGTCCGGATACGCAGTATTTT.

The sample holds a few counts of this clonotype. The V call is TRBV4-3, the J call TRBJ2-7; maybe TRBD1 (6 bases). Germline V CDR1 and CDR2: LGHNA, YSLEER. V lost 0 bases and J lost 3, with 12 bases in between. The CDR3 extends over 15 amino acids. DNA for the CDR3: TGCGCCAGCAGCCAAGAAGGGGGTTGGGTCTACGAGCAGTACTTC. Translated: CASSQEGGWVYEQYF.